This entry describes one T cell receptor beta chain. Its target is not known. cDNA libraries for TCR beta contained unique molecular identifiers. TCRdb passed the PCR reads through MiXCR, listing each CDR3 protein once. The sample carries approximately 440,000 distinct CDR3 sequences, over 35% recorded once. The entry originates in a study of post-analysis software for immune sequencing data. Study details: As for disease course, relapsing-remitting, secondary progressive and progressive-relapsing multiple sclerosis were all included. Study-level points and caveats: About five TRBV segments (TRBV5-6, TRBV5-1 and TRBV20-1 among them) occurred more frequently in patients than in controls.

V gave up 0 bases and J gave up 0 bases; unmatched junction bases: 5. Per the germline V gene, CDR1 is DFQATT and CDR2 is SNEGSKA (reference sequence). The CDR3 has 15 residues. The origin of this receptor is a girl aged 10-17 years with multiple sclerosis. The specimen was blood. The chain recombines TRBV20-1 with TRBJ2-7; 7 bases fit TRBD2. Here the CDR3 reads CSAREGSSGSYEQYF. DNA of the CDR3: TGCAGTGCTAGAGAGGGGTCTAGCGGCTCCTACGAGCAGTACTTC.